These T cell receptor beta chains were read from a single sample in a study of technical replicates of blood from several donors. Sequencing used immunoSEQ multiplex PCR; TCRdb keeps in-frame clones, though not all of them. Among about 83,000 clones, approximately 94% were seen once, and the ten largest hold approximately 0.25%. Sequences were obtained from T cells isolated from PBMCs. These receptors all come from a human donor in good health. Each CDR3 is given with its conserved first and last residue.

cdr3_aa,j_call,v_call
CASSPDRETQYF,TRBJ2-5,TRBV5-4
CASSMYRALNQPQHF,TRBJ1-5,TRBV19
CASSLVGTGSYEQFF,TRBJ2-1,TRBV7-6
CASRSSYGVHWEKLFF,TRBJ1-4,TRBV11-2
CARQAPVANYGYTF,TRBJ1-2,TRBV5-4
CAITGTGVYNEQFF,TRBJ2-1,TRBV10-3
CASSLGGVTYEQYF,TRBJ2-7,TRBV11-2
CASSQEDRGSASIYGYTF,TRBJ1-2,TRBV4-2
CASSLVNPGWEQYF,TRBJ2-7,TRBV5-6
CASSGGSQNTEAFF,TRBJ1-1,TRBV2
CASTGSAGYQETQYF,TRBJ2-5,TRBV28
CASSYRDRGSNYGYTF,TRBJ1-2,TRBV4-1
CASSLGGDYGYTF,TRBJ1-2,TRBV5-4
CASNLKFGQPQHF,TRBJ1-5,TRBV6-5
CASSSSGEGNQPQHF,TRBJ1-5,TRBV28
CASSDRGSATNEKLFF,TRBJ1-4,TRBV10-2
CASTIRQGGHYGYTF,TRBJ1-2,TRBV5-4
CATSRATGSRSGGYTF,TRBJ1-2,TRBV15
CASSSTESSYNEQFF,TRBJ2-1,TRBV11-2
CASSPHQVLNTEAFF,TRBJ1-1,TRBV6-6
CASSYRAGGIDEQYF,TRBJ2-7,TRBV6-1
CATSRESNDYNEQFF,TRBJ2-1,TRBV15
CASSLQGNTEAFF,TRBJ1-1,TRBV27
CASSSPPTSVYNEQFF,TRBJ2-1,TRBV7-3
CASGFGTQVYEQYF,TRBJ2-7,TRBV12-5
CATGGVLASYNEQFF,TRBJ2-1,TRBV15
CASSPLSALDTIYF,TRBJ1-3,TRBV18
CASTMVGGELFF,TRBJ2-2,TRBV6-1
CASSLLIDRGTGELFF,TRBJ2-2,TRBV11-2
CASSDTGGPRTQYF,TRBJ2-3,TRBV6-1
CASSLSGTGMAHRQYF,TRBJ2-7,TRBV28
CASSYNRDQGGETQYF,TRBJ2-5,TRBV28
CASSFRRGVHTEAFF,TRBJ1-1,TRBV28
CASSDPGQGSYEQYF,TRBJ2-7,TRBV25-1
CASSFGGSDTQYF,TRBJ2-3,TRBV28
CASSLAGRRHDEQFF,TRBJ2-1,TRBV11-2
CASSYASGDTDTQYF,TRBJ2-3,TRBV6-6
CSVDGTGGTSYEQYF,TRBJ2-7,TRBV29-1
CASSLGSGQGSETQYF,TRBJ2-5,TRBV5-1
CASSLRVNHEQYF,TRBJ2-7,TRBV10-1
CASRDRGQETQYF,TRBJ2-5,TRBV10-2
CASSSGQGNTGELFF,TRBJ2-2,TRBV28
CASSIFDAGGMQTQYF,TRBJ2-5,TRBV19
CASSPRVRASGYNEQFF,TRBJ2-1,TRBV5-4
CASSGGAYYEQYF,TRBJ2-7,TRBV11-2
CASSPGGGARFNEQFF,TRBJ2-1,TRBV5-1
CASSGDRGRETQYF,TRBJ2-5,TRBV5-1
CASSLGTGSSYEQYF,TRBJ2-7,TRBV5-1
CASSVEGLVDTQYF,TRBJ2-3,TRBV9
CASSLERDIGYEQYF,TRBJ2-7,TRBV14